The sequence of this T cell receptor beta chain was determined in a study of cytomegalovirus exposure and HLA in healthy donors (dated by TCRdb to about 2017). For the wider study: In an earlier analysis of some 550 of the donors, 276 Gb of sequence data and 90 million to 130 million unique TCR beta sequences from roughly 190 million T cells were reported. An early release covering 500 to 750 HLA-typed donors comprised about 310 gigabases of sequencing data and 65 million to 100 million unique TCR sequences. The genetic ancestry cluster associated with self-reported Caucasian donors included about 84% of the 300 to 450 genotyped donors. The study aimed to test whether cataloging public T cell receptors could reveal signatures of past pathogen exposure. The T cell repertoires of several hundred subjects were profiled by immunosequencing and related to cytomegalovirus serostatus. A separate validation cohort of 100 to 150 different subjects was used in addition to the approximately 670-subject first cohort. High-throughput TCR immunosequencing, statistical association of individual TCRs with disease status, and machine learning were combined to predict cytomegalovirus infection status. To study patterns of TCR occurrence, a later analysis re-analyzed previously published TCR beta repertoires from just over 650 donors and added high-resolution HLA genotyping. In the later analysis, no new phenotypic data were used to find candidate immune exposures; instead, reliance was placed on TCR beta sequences and their occurrence across donors. In an earlier analysis of 500 to 650 of the donors, high-throughput TCR beta sequencing was used to judge whether each TCR beta V gene segment behaved as functional or pseudogenic. Donor age, sex, ethnicity and CMV serostatus were compiled alongside the repertoire data. In a later genetic analysis, genome-wide SNP genotypes for 398 of the 666 donors were used, and that subset was treated as a discovery cohort. All discovery cohort repertoires had been generated using a single sequencing platform. Both class I and class II loci were covered by HLA typing, at four-digit resolution. Typing coverage varied by locus: about 620-630 donors for A, B, C, DRB1 and DQB1; more than 500 for DQA1; some 610 for DPA1; roughly 450 for DPB1. About five DR-DQ haplotypes were handled as single units for association and clustering because linkage in the cohort was strong. Across approximately 400 genotyped donors of the cohort, an average of roughly 200,000 unique TCR beta nucleotide sequences per donor were sequenced, and roughly 17% of those sequences were non-productive. General findings and caveats noted by the study authors: The earlier analysis of approximately 560 of the donors excluded approximately 15 rarely observed V segments, including chromosome 9 orphons, because counts were too low. A cluster of highly shared sequence variants was judged likely to represent a technical artifact of the sequencing pipeline. Because HLA typing was missing for some donors at each locus, association tests included only the typed subset. A later analysis found that most CMV-associated TCR beta chains appeared HLA-restricted, with HLA associations seemingly driven largely by CMV exposure. Most TCR sequences were observed very rarely across donors, whereas some public TCRs were present in many individuals. An earlier analysis of 450 to 750 of the donors showed that most TCR beta V segments appeared in productive rearrangements either about 87% or about 30% of the time, which broadly matched IMGT annotations. A later analysis found that HLA-associated TCR beta chains were more clonally expanded and had lower generation probabilities than equally common non-associated chains. Cytomegalovirus status was reported to be diagnosed by the classifier with high specificity and sensitivity in both the original and validation cohorts. Some IMGT-functional V segments, including TRBV6-2 and TRBV6-3, could not be told apart with the 87-base-pair reads, so those segments were excluded. Compared with the approximately 700-donor mean, donors in an Asian-associated ancestry cluster had fewer N-insertions in productive TCRs, according to a later genetic analysis. Sequencing depth was assumed to be roughly uniform across donors in the presence/absence analyses, though that assumption may not hold. In vitro tests confirmed that a few of the cytomegalovirus-associated TCR beta chains recognize cytomegalovirus antigens. At a false discovery rate of 0.05, a later analysis linked under 20,000 TCR beta sequences to specific HLA alleles. Linkage disequilibrium might explain the correlated functional status among segregating V segments, but an unknown experimental factor could not be excluded. A later analysis reported that several top co-occurrence clusters appeared linked to parvovirus B19, influenza, CMV and Epstein-Barr virus. According to a later analysis, TCR association rates differed among HLA loci, with DRB1 alleles showing the most associated TCRs and HLA-C alleles showing the fewest. A further reported finding was that TCR beta sequences accurately predicted the HLA-A and HLA-B alleles for most subjects in the first cohort. CMV serostatus was the only immune exposure information available for the cohort. An association between a missense DCLRE1C variant and V-gene and J-gene trimming of TCR beta chains was found in a later genetic analysis and replicated in an independent cohort. The authors suggested that the approach could potentially be generalized to other disease states and immunological phenotypes. Only TCR beta chains were sequenced in this cohort, and the absence of alpha or paired-chain data limited detectable features. The study listed 164 TCR beta chains as associated with cytomegalovirus. When HLA alleles, especially DR and DQ, strongly co-occurred, TCR associations were difficult to assign to individual alleles.

The cohort comprised fewer than 700 healthy bone marrow donors. All cohort members were sampled while nominally healthy, although unrecorded immune exposures were likely present. The donor was CMV seronegative and was included in the group of over 300 seronegative cohort members. A peripheral blood sample was collected from each donor, and TCR beta sequencing was performed on peripheral blood mononuclear cells. The Qiagen DNeasy Blood Extraction Kit was used to extract genomic DNA from the blood cell samples. The library was built by means of the immunoSEQ multiplex PCR assay. For the multiplex PCR, a mixture combining 60 forward primers for TCR Vbeta segments and 13 reverse primers for TCR Jbeta segments was used. Amplification of the CDR3 region of rearranged TCR beta genes was performed with a multiplex PCR assay on genomic DNA. On the Illumina HiSeq System, the amplified TCR beta libraries were sequenced as 87-base-pair reads. In the paper's pipeline: Across the 640 or so repertoires, a later analysis counted roughly 84 million unique TCR beta chains, 9.5 million to 12 million of which were shared by at least two donors. Raw reads were error-corrected and collapsed into unique sequences by a nearest-neighbor algorithm in which closely related sequences were merged to remove PCR and sequencing errors. Alignment of CDR3 sequences to IMGT reference sequences was used to assign V, D and J gene segments. For a sequence to be retained, a match of at least six nucleotides to both a V gene segment and a J gene segment was required. Rearrangements were classified as productive when the CDR3 lacked stop codons and remained in frame with V and J, and all other rearrangements were classified as non-productive. CDR3 was defined by IMGT convention, running from the second conserved V-encoded cysteine to the conserved J-encoded phenylalanine. Sequences without an unambiguous match to a single V gene segment were excluded from the earlier analysis of 500 to 700 of the donors. In an earlier analysis of a few hundred of the donors, a V segment was called functional when productive rearrangements were above 56.7%, and segregating when the standard deviation between donors exceeded 5%. A statistical classification framework was built to diagnose cytomegalovirus status from the catalog of TCR beta chain sequences. V and J gene assignment, in a later analysis, came from comparing TCR nucleotide sequences with IMGT/GENE-DB human TR gene sequences. A later analysis assigned CDR3 sequences and most-parsimonious VDJ recombination scenarios with the TCRdist pipeline. In a later analysis, every TCR beta chain was defined by the combination of its CDR3 amino acid sequence and its V-gene family, and reads without a unique V-gene family were dropped. A later analysis removed roughly 590 highly shared, low-generation-probability nucleotide sequences to deal with suspected cross-contamination and a sequencing artifact. A later analysis calculated a clonal expansion index for each public chain from normalized within-repertoire ranks of inferred template counts. Generation probabilities in a later analysis came from a VDJ recombination model fitted to out-of-frame rearrangements, and those results were checked against IGoR. In a later analysis, TCR-TCR, TCR-HLA and TCR-CMV co-occurrence was scored with hypergeometric tests, and a repertoire-size bias correction was applied to TCR pairs. To estimate false discovery rates, a later analysis permuted the HLA or CMV assignments 20 times. A later analysis grouped co-occurring TCRs with DBSCAN, adding TCRdist sequence similarity when clustering within HLA-allele-positive subsets. Co-occurrence clustering excluded repertoires with fewer than 30,000 or more than 120,000 public chains, plus five with anomalous nucleotide sharing. The table comes from immuneACCESS by way of TCRdb, which keeps in-frame sequences with V and J called. Part of the clones is missing from these tables; in studies checked, under half for an unresolved V gene and the rest for unknown reasons. From that table come the V and J calls and clone size; the DNA was used to work out D and trimming. In this sample's table one finds some 150,000 clones. The ten biggest clones cover 2% to 2.5% of the sample.

Note on this clone: Its target antigen remains unknown.

The germline V gene (reference sequence) supplies CDR1 LNHNV and CDR2 YYDKDF. Trimming takes 1 base from V and 12 bases from J, and the germline ends sit 13 bases apart. From the cysteine through the phenylalanine, the CDR3 covers 13 amino acids. Only the CDR3 region is kept as DNA, spanning 39 bases read in frame from base 1. The sequence links TRBV15 to TRBJ2-1, and the D gene may be TRBD1, 5 bases matching. Sequencing was done on a sample of PBMCs. The origin of this receptor is a woman aged 18-29 years in good health and CMV-seronegative. The CDR3 region has the sequence CATSRAGPDAQFF. The nucleotide sequence reads as follows: TGTGCCACCAGCAGAGCAGGGCCTGACGCGCAGTTCTTC.